This entry describes one T cell receptor beta chain. Antigen specificity is unknown. This sample stems from a study of blood T cells in healthy people across ages. Study as a whole: Template switching picked up about one barcoded beta molecule for each two T cells. Study findings and constraints: Naive CD4+ cells and diversity were both higher in long-lived donors than in aged donors.

Sample-barcoded 5' priming and a J-beta primer mix drove a second PCR of about 7 to 11 cycles. TCRdb reprocessed the 5' RACE reads with MiXCR, giving one entry per CDR3 protein. There are 2 million or so distinct CDR3 sequences in the sample; about 49% occur only once, and around 2.1% lies in the top ten. All donors came from Russia, were Caucasian and healthy, and spanned ages about 6 to 90. Each sample provided at least 6 micrograms of extracted total RNA. CDR3 size: 16 residues. The germline CDR1 and CDR2 sequences are SGDLS and YYNGEE. V lost 1 base and J lost 11, with 24 bases in between. This chain links TRBV9 with TRBJ2-5, with D possibly matching TRBD1 (8 bases). Sequencing was performed on blood. The sequence derives from a middle-aged woman in good health. The CDR3, as DNA: TGTGCCAGCAGCGTAAGGGGAGGGACAGGATACAATGAGCAGTACTTC. It codes for CASSVRGGTGYNEQYF.